The rows below give T cell receptor beta chains drawn from one sample of a study of Graves' ophthalmopathy and Graves' hyperthyroidism. TCRdb called the multiplex PCR reads again in MiXCR, with one record for every CDR3 protein. The table shows under 800,000 distinct CDR3 sequences, with about 24% occurring only once. The sample consisted of peripheral blood. The source is a woman between 18 and 29 years old with stable Graves' hyperthyroidism. Some clones in this sample may be carry-over from other donors' samples. The CDR3 runs from the conserved cysteine through the conserved F or W. The D gene is left open where the match is weak. Some rows have no size entry. The others give once, few or many, or a class for an expanded clone.

cdr3_length,clone_size,v_call,d_call,j_call,cdr3_nt,cdr3_aa
12,many,TRBV6-2/TRBV6-3,NA,TRBJ1-3,TGTGCCAGCAGTTACGAGGAAAACACCATATATTTT,CASSYEENTIYF
13,NA,TRBV30,NA,TRBJ1-2,TGTGCCTGGCACCGACAGGAAAACTATGGCTACACCTTC,CAWHRQENYGYTF
13,many,TRBV28,NA,TRBJ1-1,TGTGCCAGCAGTTCTTTTCGCGGATTTGGAGCTTTCTTT,CASSSFRGFGAFF
13,many,TRBV4-1,NA,TRBJ1-5,TGCGCCAGCAGCCAAGATGCGGGGCGGCCCCAGCATTTT,CASSQDAGRPQHF
12,many,TRBV6-1,TRBD1,TRBJ1-2,TGTGCCAGCGGCTGGACAGGGAACGGCTACACCTTC,CASGWTGNGYTF
13,many,TRBV7-9,NA,TRBJ1-1,TGTGCCAGCAGCTTAACCGAGCGGGCTGAAGCTTTCTTT,CASSLTERAEAFF
15,many,TRBV20-1,NA,TRBJ2-7,TGCAGTGCTAGAGCCCCGGGGTGGGCGACCTACGAGCAGTACTTC,CSARAPGWATYEQYF
15,many,TRBV5-1,TRBD2,TRBJ2-2,TGCGCCAGCAGCCCAACCGGGACTAGTGCCGGGGAGCTGTTTTTT,CASSPTGTSAGELFF
11,many,TRBV2,NA,TRBJ2-7,TGTGCCAGCATCAGGTCGAACGAGCAGTACTTC,CASIRSNEQYF
14,NA,TRBV7-6,NA,TRBJ1-1,TGTGCCAGCAGCCAAGACAGTACCCACTCTGAAGCTTTCTTT,CASSQDSTHSEAFF
15,many,TRBV14,NA,TRBJ1-1,TGTGCCAGCAGCCAAAAAGGGTTGAGCATCTCAGGAGCTTTCTTT,CASSQKGLSISGAFF
13,NA,TRBV12-3/TRBV12-4,NA,TRBJ2-5,TGTGCCAGCAGCCGACTAGTTGCAGAGACCCAGTACTTC,CASSRLVAETQYF
13,NA,TRBV29-1,NA,TRBJ1-1,TGCAGCGTCCAAACTCAAGGGGGCACTGAAGCTTTCTTT,CSVQTQGGTEAFF
14,once,TRBV12-3/TRBV12-4,NA,TRBJ1-1,TGTGCCAGCAGTCCGGACATCCTGAACACTGAAGCTTTCTTT,CASSPDILNTEAFF
19,many,TRBV14,TRBD1,TRBJ2-7,TGTGCCAGCAGATCCGGGACAGGGGATTCACGGGAGTCCCCCCACGAGCAGTACTTC,CASRSGTGDSRESPHEQYF
15,NA,TRBV29-1,TRBD2,TRBJ2-7,TGCAGCGTTGAAGGGAAGCGAAGCGGGGGTTACGAGCAGTACTTC,CSVEGKRSGGYEQYF
15,NA,TRBV28,NA,TRBJ1-3,TGTGCCAGCAACGATTGGGGGGGGATGGGAAACACCATATATTTT,CASNDWGGMGNTIYF
14,once,TRBV12-3/TRBV12-4,NA,TRBJ1-2,TGTGCCAGCACCGACGGACGGCTTATCTATGGCTACACCTTC,CASTDGRLIYGYTF
12,NA,TRBV27,NA,TRBJ1-1,TGTGCCAGCAGTTTATGGGGTGGTGAAGCTTTCTTT,CASSLWGGEAFF
16,many,TRBV6-1,TRBD1,TRBJ2-7,TGTGCCAGCAGTGAATCCTCGGGACAGGTCACCTACGAGCAGTACTTC,CASSESSGQVTYEQYF
13,many,TRBV7-3,NA,TRBJ1-1,TGTGCCAGTGGAACGGGGCTGAACACTGAAGCTTTCTTT,CASGTGLNTEAFF
12,NA,TRBV19,NA,TRBJ1-2,TGTGCCAGTAGTATAGTCGGGTATGGCTACACCTTC,CASSIVGYGYTF
14,many,TRBV6-2/TRBV6-3,NA,TRBJ1-6,TGTGCCAGCAGTCGAGGGCAGCACAATTCACCCCTCCACTTT,CASSRGQHNSPLHF
16,NA,TRBV6-2/TRBV6-3,TRBD2,TRBJ2-7,TGTGCCAGCAGCCCCTCCCCCGGACTAGGGACCTACGAGCAGTACTTC,CASSPSPGLGTYEQYF
13,NA,TRBV30,TRBD2,TRBJ2-7,TGTGCCTGGAAGGGAGGGGAGCACTACGAGCAGTACTTC,CAWKGGEHYEQYF
10,many,TRBV30,NA,TRBJ1-1,TGTGCCTGGAGTTCCACTGAAGCTTTCTTT,CAWSSTEAFF
16,many,TRBV7-8,NA,TRBJ1-1,TGTGCCAGCAGCTTAGGGATAGGGGCCACGAACACTGAAGCTTTCTTT,CASSLGIGATNTEAFF
14,few,TRBV28,NA,TRBJ1-2,TGTGCCAGCAGCCCCCTGGACAGCGACTATGGCTACACCTTC,CASSPLDSDYGYTF
14,many,TRBV20-1,TRBD1,TRBJ1-1,TGCAGTGCTAGTCTGAGACAGGGTGGAACTGAAGCTTTCTTT,CSASLRQGGTEAFF
15,few,TRBV19,TRBD1,TRBJ1-2,TGTGCCAGTAGAACCGGGACAGGGGGCGTTTATGGCTACACCTTC,CASRTGTGGVYGYTF
11,many,TRBV20-1,NA,TRBJ2-7,TGCAGTGCTAGTGCGGATAGCGAGCAGTACTTC,CSASADSEQYF
16,many,TRBV6-1,NA,TRBJ2-7,TGTGCCAGCAGTGTTTCAGCCGGGCTAGAGTCCTACGAGCAGTACTTC,CASSVSAGLESYEQYF
15,NA,TRBV15,NA,TRBJ2-2,TGTGCCACCAGCAGGGCAACTAGCTATTCCGGGGAGCTGTTTTTT,CATSRATSYSGELFF
15,many,TRBV30,NA,TRBJ1-1,TGTGCCTGGAGTGTACGGACAGTTTGGAACACTGAAGCTTTCTTT,CAWSVRTVWNTEAFF
14,many,TRBV7-8,NA,TRBJ1-5,TGTGCCAGCAGCGACAGGATGGGCAATCAGCCCCAGCATTTT,CASSDRMGNQPQHF
15,many,TRBV3-1,NA,TRBJ1-1,TGTGCCAGCAGCCCCTATGGCAGGGAGGACACTGAAGCTTTCTTT,CASSPYGREDTEAFF
15,many,TRBV11-1,TRBD1,TRBJ2-7,TGTGCCAGCAGGTTGAACAGGGGCCCCACCTACGAGCAGTACTTC,CASRLNRGPTYEQYF
13,few,TRBV11-2,NA,TRBJ2-7,TGTGCCAGCAGCTTAGCGGCGGTCTACGAGCAGTACTTC,CASSLAAVYEQYF
16,many,TRBV6-1,TRBD1,TRBJ1-5,TGTGCCAGCAGCGCTATTGTTGTAGACAGGGGGCAGCCCCAGCATTTT,CASSAIVVDRGQPQHF
14,many,TRBV11-2,NA,TRBJ2-2,TGTGCCAGCAGCTTAGTGATGGGGGCCGGGGAGCTGTTTTTT,CASSLVMGAGELFF
14,many,TRBV10-3,NA,TRBJ1-5,TGTGCCAATCCCTTTCTTCAGGTTAATCAGCCCCAGCATTTT,CANPFLQVNQPQHF
17,many,TRBV15,TRBD1,TRBJ1-5,TGTGCCACCAGCAAACTTCAGGGGGCGAAGAGCAATCAGCCCCAGCATTTT,CATSKLQGAKSNQPQHF
14,many,TRBV30,NA,TRBJ1-5,TGTGCCTGGAGTGGGACAATTAGCAATCAGCCCCAGCATTTT,CAWSGTISNQPQHF
15,many,TRBV20-1,NA,TRBJ2-7,TGCAGTGCCGCTGTCCCGGGACGGCTATCCTACGAGCAGTACTTC,CSAAVPGRLSYEQYF
16,NA,TRBV12-3/TRBV12-4,NA,TRBJ1-1,TGTGCCAGCAGTTTCGGGGGGGCGCGTTTGAACACTGAAGCTATCTTT,CASSFGGARLNTEAIF
14,NA,TRBV7-2,NA,TRBJ2-7,TGTGCCAGCAGCTTATCGCGGCTGGACTACGAGCAGTACTTC,CASSLSRLDYEQYF